Listed below are T cell receptor beta chains from one sample, sequenced in a study of CD8+CD57+ T cells in acquired aplastic anemia. Each CDR3 protein is one row after TCRdb ran MiXCR on the reads. The repertoire holds a few hundred thousand distinct CDR3 sequences, with about half as singletons. Sequenced: sorted CD4+, CD8+, or CD8+CD57+ T cells (not recorded which) from PBMCs. The receptors stem from a human donor with aplastic anemia. CDR3s include the opening cysteine and the closing phenylalanine or tryptophan. A D gene is named only where the DNA matches it firmly. Only some rows state a clone size, as once, few, many or a class for expanded clones.

- many TRBJ1-2 TRBV5-8 TGTGCCAGCAGCTTGGAAAGGGGCCGCTATGGCTACACCTTC CASSLERGRYGYTF
TRBD1 many TRBJ1-5 TRBV12-3/TRBV12-4 TGTGCCAGCGGACCGACAGGGGGGGCTCAGCCCCAGCATTTT CASGPTGGAQPQHF
- many TRBJ1-4 TRBV19 TGTGCCAGCTCACCTTGGGGGGACCCAGGGACATTCGCTAATGAAAAACTGTTTTTT CASSPWGDPGTFANEKLFF
TRBD1 few TRBJ2-4 TRBV20-1 TGCAGTGCTAGAGATGATGGGAGGGACAGGGTGTCGAGAGGCAAAAACATTCAGTACTTC CSARDDGRDRVSRGKNIQYF
- - TRBJ2-1 TRBV2 TGTGCCAGCAGTGAAGTGGGACTCCTGAATGAGCAGTTCTTC CASSEVGLLNEQFF
- - TRBJ2-5 TRBV19 TGTGCCAGTAGTATAATGGGCAGGGAAGAGGAGACCCAGTACTTC CASSIMGREEETQYF
- many TRBJ1-1 TRBV6-5 TGTGCCAGCAGTTACTCGGGAGAGGCGAACACTGAAGCTTTCTTT CASSYSGEANTEAFF
- - TRBJ1-6 TRBV19 TGTGCCAGTACCGTGGGGGATGCTTCACCCCTCCACTTT CASTVGDASPLHF
TRBD2 - TRBJ2-2 TRBV5-8 TGTGCCAGCAGCTTGCAGCGGGGGATAAACACCGGGGAGCTGTTTTTT CASSLQRGINTGELFF
- - TRBJ2-2 TRBV4-2 TGTGCCAGCAGCCAAGCCTCACAGGGAAGATCCGGGGAGCTGTTTTTT CASSQASQGRSGELFF
- many TRBJ2-2 TRBV19 TGTGCCAGTAGTATTGTGTTGGAGAACACCGGGGAGCTGTTTTTT CASSIVLENTGELFF
- many TRBJ2-1 TRBV15 TGTGCCACCAGCAGGGATTTATTAAATGAGCAGTTCTTC CATSRDLLNEQFF
TRBD1 - TRBJ1-1 TRBV29-1 TGCAGCGTACGACAGGGCGACACTGAAGCTTTCTTT CSVRQGDTEAFF
- - TRBJ2-7 TRBV3-1 TGTGCCAGCAGCCAAGGGGCGGGGGCGCGGGAGCAGTACTTC CASSQGAGAREQYF
TRBD2 - TRBJ2-1 TRBV7-2 TGTGCCAGCAGTGAGGTAGCGGGGGGCTTTGAGCAGTTCTTC CASSEVAGGFEQFF
- - TRBJ1-3 TRBV7-2 TGTGCCAGCAGTTTTAGGGGAAACACCATATATTTT CASSFRGNTIYF
- once TRBJ1-4 TRBV25-1 TGTGCCAGCAGTGGCGGGTCCACTAATGAAAAACTGTTTTTT CASSGGSTNEKLFF
- many TRBJ1-1 TRBV20-1 TGCAGCTCGCTAATGGGCGGTGCGAGCACTGAAGCTTTCTTT CSSLMGGASTEAFF
TRBD2 - TRBJ2-3 TRBV19 TGTGCCAGTAGTATGGGCCTAGCGGGGGGGACAGATACGCAGTATTTT CASSMGLAGGTDTQYF
- - TRBJ1-1 TRBV19 TGTGCCAGTAGTATTTGGACGGAGGGCACTGAAGCTTTCTTT CASSIWTEGTEAFF
- many TRBJ1-1 TRBV7-8 TGTGCCAGCAGCCCTCCCGGGGGCACTGAAGCTTTCTTT CASSPPGGTEAFF
TRBD1 many TRBJ1-2 TRBV4-1 TGCGCCAGCAGCCAAGTGGGGACTCGGACAGGGCCGTACACCTTC CASSQVGTRTGPYTF
TRBD1 few TRBJ1-6 TRBV28 TGTGCCAGCAGCCCCGACAGGGGGCTGGGGAATTCACCCCTCCACTTT CASSPDRGLGNSPLHF
TRBD1 many TRBJ2-5 TRBV4-2 TGTGCCAGCAGCCAAGTCTCGGACAGGGAAGAGACCCAGTACTTC CASSQVSDREETQYF
TRBD1 many TRBJ2-7 TRBV7-2 TGTGCCAGCAGCCTAATCGGGACAGCTTACGAGCAGTACTTC CASSLIGTAYEQYF
- many TRBJ2-1 TRBV9 TGTGCCAGCAGCGTAGGGTCCTATGAGCAGTTCTTC CASSVGSYEQFF
- few TRBJ2-1 TRBV5-1 TGCGCCAGCAGCTTGACCCAAAATCGATACAATGAGCAGTTCTTC CASSLTQNRYNEQFF
- many TRBJ2-5 TRBV5-1 TGCGCCACCAGGGGCGGCGTAGTAGGAGAGACCCAGTACTTC CATRGGVVGETQYF
TRBD1 many TRBJ2-7 TRBV7-8 TGTGCCAGCAGCCCAGGACAGGGGCGATACGAGCAGTACTTC CASSPGQGRYEQYF
- - TRBJ2-7 TRBV6-2/TRBV6-3 TGTGCCAGCAGTTACTCTAGGGCAGCCTACGAGCAGTACTTC CASSYSRAAYEQYF
TRBD1 - TRBJ2-1 TRBV19 TGTGCCAGTAGTTATGGACAGGTTGGGCAGCTCTTT CASSYGQVGQLF
TRBD2 many TRBJ2-2 TRBV11-2 TGTGCCAGCAGCCGACTAGCGGGGGGAATCGGGGAGCTGTTTTTT CASSRLAGGIGELFF
TRBD1 many TRBJ1-1 TRBV20-1 TGCAGTGCTAGGGAGACAGGGGAGGAAACTGAAGCTTTCTTT CSARETGEETEAFF
- many TRBJ1-2 TRBV19 TGTGCCAGTAAACGGGGCTCCCACTCCTCCTATGGCTACACCTTC CASKRGSHSSYGYTF
- - TRBJ1-1 TRBV10-3 TGTGCCATCAGCCGGTCTATAGAGGGCACTGAAGCTCTCTTT CAISRSIEGTEALF